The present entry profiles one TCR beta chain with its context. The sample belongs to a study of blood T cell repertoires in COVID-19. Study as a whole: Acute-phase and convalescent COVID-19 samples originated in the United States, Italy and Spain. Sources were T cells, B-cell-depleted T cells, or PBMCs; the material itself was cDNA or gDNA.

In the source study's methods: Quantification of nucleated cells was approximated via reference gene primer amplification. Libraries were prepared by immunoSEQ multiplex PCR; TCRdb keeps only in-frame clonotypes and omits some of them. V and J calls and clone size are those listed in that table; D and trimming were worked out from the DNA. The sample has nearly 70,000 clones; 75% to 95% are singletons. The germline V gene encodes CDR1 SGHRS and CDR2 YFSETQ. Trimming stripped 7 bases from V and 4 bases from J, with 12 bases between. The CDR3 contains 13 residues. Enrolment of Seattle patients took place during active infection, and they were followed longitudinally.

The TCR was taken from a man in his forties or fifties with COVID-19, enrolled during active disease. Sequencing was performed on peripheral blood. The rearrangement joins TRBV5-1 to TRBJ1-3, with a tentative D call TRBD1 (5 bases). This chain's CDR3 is CASHDSSGNTIYF. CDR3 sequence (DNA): TGCGCCAGCCACGACAGTTCCGGAAACACCATATATTTT.